These 21 T cell receptor beta chains share one sample of origin, sequenced in a study of blood T cell repertoires in COVID-19. The assay was immunoSEQ multiplex PCR, and TCRdb's table has in-frame clones only and misses some. The sample has some 180,000 clones, roughly 76% seen once. Sequencing was performed on peripheral blood. Every receptor here comes from a woman between 45 and 65 years old with active or convalescent COVID-19.

The genes are TRBV20-1 and TRBJ1-5; TRBD1 matches at 7 bases. V lost 3 bases, J lost 7 bases, and 15 bases stayed unmatched. The CDR3 is 16 residues long. The germline V gene has CDR1 DFQATT and CDR2 SNEGSKA (reference sequence). The CDR3, as DNA: TGCAGTGCTAGTCTAGGCTCGACAGGGTGGAACCAGCCCCAGCATTTT. This codes for CSASLGSTGWNQPQHF.

For this clone: At one of its ends the junction is not consistent with the germline gene, which may arise from a read error. The chain combines TRBV5-1 with TRBJ1-4, with TRBD1 as a possible D gene (6 bases). Germline-derived CDR1 and CDR2 are SGHRS and YFSETQ. The CDR3 length is 15 residues. The CDR3 spells CARSLAGGGHEKLFF. The CDR3, as DNA: TGCGCCCGCAGCTTGGCCGGGGGGGGCCATGAAAAACTGTTTTTT.

The chain couples TRBV6-5 to TRBJ2-2; 9 nucleotides match TRBD1. Trimming took 6 bases from V and 7 from J; bases not matched to a gene: 9. Germline assignment: CDR1 MNHEY and CDR2 SVGAGI. The CDR3 contains 15 residues. DNA for the CDR3: TGTGCCAGCAGCTCCTTACAGGGGGCCGGCGGGGAGCTGTTTTTT. Protein sequence: CASSSLQGAGGELFF.

The V gene is TRBV6-6, the J gene TRBJ2-3, with 9 bases identical to TRBD2. The V gene's germline CDR1 is MNHNY and CDR2 SVGAGI (reference sequence). The trim removed 2 bases at V and 8 bases at J, leaving 8 bases unmatched. This CDR3 spans 15 amino acids. The chain's CDR3 is CASSYAGGPSGTQYF. In nucleotides, the CDR3 is TGTGCCAGCAGTTACGCGGGAGGGCCATCTGGTACGCAGTATTTT.

The chain uses TRBV18 and TRBJ2-5; 9 nucleotides line up with TRBD2. The CDR3 has 15 amino acids. Germline CDR1 reads KGHSH; CDR2 reads LQKENI. The V segment lost 6 bases and the J segment 9 bases; nucleotides outside the gene matches: 14. DNA of the CDR3: TGTGCCAGCTCGCCTGGGACTAGCAGTGGGGGGGCCCAGTACTTC. Amino acids: CASSPGTSSGGAQYF. Variable domain in full (rest from reference TRBV18 and TRBJ2-5): NAGVMQNPRHLVRRRGQEARLRCSPMKGHSHVYWYRQLPEEGLKFMVYLQKENIIDESGMPKERFSAEFPKEGPSILRIQQVVRGDSAAYFCASSPGTSSGGAQYFGPGTRLLVL.

The chain combines TRBV6-5 with TRBJ2-7; 9 bases fit TRBD1. This CDR3 region has 16 residues. V trimming: 4 bases; J trimming: 4 bases; junction bases outside the gene matches: 11. Germline V gene lookup returns CDR1 MNHEY and CDR2 SVGAGI. The CDR3 reads CASSSPGGTGSYEQYF. The CDR3 DNA sequence: TGTGCCAGCAGTTCCCCCGGGGGGACAGGGTCTTACGAGCAGTACTTC.

This chain joins TRBV13 and TRBJ2-1; TRBD2 agrees at 15 bases. CDR3 size: 15 residues. The V gene end was trimmed by 5 bases and the J gene end by 8 bases; junction bases not matched to a gene: 4. CDR1 is PRHDT, CDR2 FYEKMQ, per germline (reference sequence). The CDR3 reads CASSPGLAGGYEQFF. For the CDR3, the DNA is TGTGCCAGCAGCCCCGGACTAGCGGGGGGGTATGAGCAGTTCTTC.

The chain is built from TRBV4-3 and TRBJ2-7, with D possibly TRBD1 on 5 matching bases. This CDR3 is 14 amino acids long. Germline CDR1 LGHNA, CDR2 YSLEER. Trimming stripped 0 bases from V and 3 bases from J, with 9 bases between. CDR3 amino acids: CASSQDRQFYEQYF. CDR3 bases: TGCGCCAGCAGCCAAGATCGACAGTTCTACGAGCAGTACTTC.

J is TRBJ2-5 and V is TRBV7-9, with D possibly matching TRBD2 (7 bases). Between the trimmed V and J ends, which lost 4 bases and 7 bases, there was a span of 10 bases. Germline CDR1 is SEHNR and CDR2 is FQNEAQ (reference sequence). CDR3 length: 12 amino acids. CDR3 in DNA: TGTGCCAGCAGCTATAGGGGGGGGACCCAGTACTTC. Its translation: CASSYRGGTQYF.

The chain couples TRBV5-1 to TRBJ2-2; tentative D call: TRBD1 (6 bases). V lost 2 bases to trimming and J lost 0 bases, with 17 bases between them. The CDR3 is made up of 18 amino acids. Germline V gene lookup returns CDR1 SGHRS and CDR2 YFSETQ. In DNA, the CDR3 is TGCGCCAGCAGCTTAGATCTCAGGGGCCCCACGAACACCGGGGAGCTGTTTTTT. Protein product: CASSLDLRGPTNTGELFF.

As DNA, the CDR3 is TGTGCCAGCAGCCCGTCCGGGGACAACTCTGGAAACACCATATATTTT. This translates into CASSPSGDNSGNTIYF. The gene calls are TRBV5-5 and TRBJ1-3, with a possible D match to TRBD1 (6 bases). V shed 4 bases and J shed 0 bases, with 14 bases lying between them. Germline-derived CDR1 and CDR2 are SGHKS and YYEKEE (reference sequence). This CDR3 spans 16 amino acids.

This clone was seen a few times. The CDR3 nucleotides are TGCAGTGCGCCCCTCGGCACTGAAGCTTTCTTT. Translating it yields CSAPLGTEAFF. The rearrangement joins TRBV20-1 to TRBJ1-1; D gene ambiguous. Germline loops: CDR1 DFQATT, CDR2 SNEGSKA (reference sequence). This CDR3 has 11 residues. Trimming stripped 6 bases from V and 4 bases from J, with 9 bases between.

This chain uses TRBV7-3 with TRBJ2-6; TRBD2 is a possible D gene (5 bases). Germline V CDR1 and CDR2: SGHTA, FQGTGA. CDR3 size: 16 residues. Between the trimmed V and J ends, which lost 6 bases and 4 bases, there was a span of 16 bases. The CDR3 nucleotides read TGTGCCAGCAGTCAAGGGTGGGGAGCGGGGGCCAACGTCCTGACTTTC. This codes for CASSQGWGAGANVLTF.

This clone was counted only a few times. The V call is TRBV6-2 or TRBV6-3, the J call TRBJ2-5; 9 bases align to TRBD2. The ends lost 4 bases at V and 3 bases at J; junction bases unmatched: 9. Per the germline V gene, CDR1 is MNHEY and CDR2 is SVGEGT. The CDR3 length is 16 residues. The DNA of the CDR3 is TGTGCCAGCAGTTCATCGCAGCGGGGGGCCAAAGAGACCCAGTACTTC. As protein: CASSSSQRGAKETQYF.

The chain links TRBV4-3 to TRBJ1-3; the D gene is possibly TRBD1 (6 bases). The CDR3 is 15 residues long. Germline V gene sequence: CDR1 LGHNA, CDR2 YSLEER. The V end lost 4 bases, the J end lost 2 bases, and 12 bases lay between the germline ends. CDR3 region: CASSPSAGAGNTIYF. The CDR3 nucleotides are TGCGCCAGCAGCCCGTCTGCAGGGGCTGGAAACACCATATATTTT.

The chain uses TRBV5-6 and TRBJ1-2; TRBD1 agrees at 9 bases. Unmatched junction bases numbered 4, after V lost 4 bases and J lost 6 bases. Looked up from germline, CDR1 is SGHDT and CDR2 is YYEEEE. This CDR3 is 13 amino acids long. In DNA form, the CDR3 reads TGTGCCAGCAGCCTGACAGGGGGACATGGCTACACCTTC. This gives the protein CASSLTGGHGYTF.

The V gene is TRBV28, the J gene TRBJ1-6; D is ambiguous. V lost 3 bases and J lost 5, with 8 bases in between. The length of the CDR3 is 14 residues. Germline V gives CDR1 MDHEN, CDR2 SYDVKM. CDR3 nucleotide sequence: TGTGCCAGCAGTTTTGGGCAGGATAATTCACCCCTCCACTTT. Translating gives CASSFGQDNSPLHF.

The CDR3 DNA reads TGTGCCAGCAGACTAGCGGGGGTTTCGGAGACCCAGTACTTC. The encoded protein is CASRLAGVSETQYF. The rearrangement uses TRBV27 and TRBJ2-5, with 11 bases lining up with TRBD2. The trim removed 6 bases at V and 5 bases at J, leaving 5 bases unmatched. Per the germline V gene, CDR1 is MNHEY and CDR2 is SMNVEV (reference sequence). The CDR3 consists of 14 residues.

Worth noting for this clone: At one of its ends the junction is not consistent with the germline gene, which may arise from a read error. The chain employs TRBV7-7 and TRBJ1-6, with D unresolved. The CDR3 length is 14 residues. In germline, CDR1 is SSHAT, CDR2 FNYEAQ (reference sequence). CDR3 DNA: TGTGCTAGCAGCTTATTTTCGGAGATTCGCCCCCTCCACTTT. It yields the protein CASSLFSEIRPLHF.

Written as DNA, the CDR3 is TGTGCCAGCAGCTCGTGGACTAGCGGGAGCTTGCAGACCCAGTACTTC. Translated, it gives CASSSWTSGSLQTQYF. The V and J genes are TRBV5-4 and TRBJ2-5; 13 bases align to TRBD2. The CDR3 runs 16 residues. The J segment lost 6 bases and the V segment lost 3 bases, leaving 8 bases of the junction unmatched. Germline V gene lookup returns CDR1 SGHNT and CDR2 YYREEE (reference sequence).

This chain connects TRBV30 to TRBJ2-5, with D perhaps matching TRBD1 (5 bases). Per germline, CDR1 GTSNPN and CDR2 SVGIG (reference sequence). CDR3 length: 14 amino acids. Trimming pared 2 bases from V and 0 bases from J, leaving 10 bases between. In DNA form, the CDR3 reads TGTGCCTGGAGTCCTGGACACTACCAAGAGACCCAGTACTTC. It yields the protein CAWSPGHYQETQYF.